The 2 T cell receptor beta chains reported below all come from one sample, sequenced in a study of blood T cells in healthy people across ages. A J-beta primer mix and a sample-barcoded 5' primer were used in a second PCR of about 7 to 12 cycles. One entry per CDR3 protein results from TCRdb running MiXCR on the 5' RACE reads. Of some 700,000 distinct CDR3 sequences in the sample, around a fifth were seen once. Sequencing used blood. These receptors all come from a man between 65 and 85 years old in good health.

This clonotype has at least ten counts. The chain combines TRBV28 with TRBJ1-2; no clear D. This CDR3 comprises 14 residues. Germline CDR1 is MDHEN and CDR2 is SYDVKM. The ends were cut back, 3 bases at V and 7 bases at J, with 15 bases in the middle. The DNA for the CDR3 is TGTGCCAGCAGTTTCCCGGCAGGCATCGGTGGCTACACCTTC. Translation: CASSFPAGIGGYTF.

The CDR3 reads CSVRSLESRDEQYV. Here the CDR3 DNA reads TGCAGCGTTAGGTCTTTAGAGAGCAGGGACGAGCAGTACGTC. J is TRBJ2-7 and V is TRBV29-1; possible D gene TRBD1, 5 bases. The CDR3 is 14 amino acids. Germline-derived CDR1 and CDR2 are SQVTM and ANQGSEA. Trimming shortened V by 5 bases and J by 5 bases, and 19 bases separated the two germline ends.